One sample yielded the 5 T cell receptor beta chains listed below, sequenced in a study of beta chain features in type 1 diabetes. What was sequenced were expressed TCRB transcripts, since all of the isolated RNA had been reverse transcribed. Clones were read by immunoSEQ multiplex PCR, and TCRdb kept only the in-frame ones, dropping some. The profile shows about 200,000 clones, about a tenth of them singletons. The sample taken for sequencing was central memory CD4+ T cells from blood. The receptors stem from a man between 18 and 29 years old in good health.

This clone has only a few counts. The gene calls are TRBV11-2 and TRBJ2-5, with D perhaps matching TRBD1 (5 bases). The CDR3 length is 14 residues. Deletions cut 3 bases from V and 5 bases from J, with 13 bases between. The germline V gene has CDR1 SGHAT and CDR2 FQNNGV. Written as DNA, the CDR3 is TGTGCCAGCAGCTTTAGGGGCTCGGACGAGACCCAGTACTTC. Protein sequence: CASSFRGSDETQYF.

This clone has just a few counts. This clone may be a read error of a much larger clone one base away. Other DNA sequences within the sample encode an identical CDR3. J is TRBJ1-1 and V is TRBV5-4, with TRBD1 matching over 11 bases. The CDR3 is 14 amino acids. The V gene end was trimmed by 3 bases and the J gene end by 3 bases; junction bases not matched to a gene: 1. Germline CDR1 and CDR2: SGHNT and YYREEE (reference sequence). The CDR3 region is CASSWGQGDTEAFF. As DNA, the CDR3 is TGTGCCAGCAGCTGGGGACAGGGGGACACTGAAGCTTTCTTT.

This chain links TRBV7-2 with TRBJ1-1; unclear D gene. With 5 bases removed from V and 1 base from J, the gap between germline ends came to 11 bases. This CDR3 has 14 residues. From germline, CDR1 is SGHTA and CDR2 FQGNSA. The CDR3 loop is CASSVLRTNTEAFF. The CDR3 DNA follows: TGTGCCAGCAGCGTCCTCCGAACGAACACTGAAGCTTTCTTT. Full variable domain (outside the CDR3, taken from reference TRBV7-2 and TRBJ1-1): GAGVSQSPSNKVTEKGKDVELRCDPISGHTALYWYRQSLGQGLEFLIYFQGNSAPDKSGLPSDRFSAERTGGSVSTLTIQRTQQEDSAVYLCASSVLRTNTEAFFGQGTRLTVV.

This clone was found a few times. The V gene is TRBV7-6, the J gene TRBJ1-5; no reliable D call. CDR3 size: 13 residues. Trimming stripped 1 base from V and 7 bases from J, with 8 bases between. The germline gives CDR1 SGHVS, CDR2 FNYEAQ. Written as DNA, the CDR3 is TGTGCCAGCAGCTTAGTGGCAGGCCAGCCCCAGCATTTT. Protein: CASSLVAGQPQHF. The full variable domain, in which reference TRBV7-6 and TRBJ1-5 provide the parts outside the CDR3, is GAGVSQSPRYKVTKRGQDVALRCDPISGHVSLYWYRQALGQGPEFLTYFNYEAQQDKSGLPNDRFSAERPEGSISTLTIQRTEQRDSAMYRCASSLVAGQPQHFGDGTRLSIL.

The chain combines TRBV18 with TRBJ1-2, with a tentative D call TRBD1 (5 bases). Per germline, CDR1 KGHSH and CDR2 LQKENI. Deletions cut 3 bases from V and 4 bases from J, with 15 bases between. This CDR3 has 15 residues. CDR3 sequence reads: CASSPGRVSGYGYTF. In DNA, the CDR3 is TGTGCCAGCTCACCGGGCAGGGTATCGGGCTATGGCTACACCTTC.